This T cell receptor (beta chain) was sequenced for a study of cytomegalovirus exposure and HLA in healthy donors. PCR used 60 Vbeta primers and 13 Jbeta primers. Data came from immunoSEQ multiplex PCR; TCRdb stores just in-frame clones and leaves some out. The sample records about 90,000 clones, less than 85% being singletons. From germline, CDR1 is LNHDA and CDR2 SQIVND (reference sequence). Trimming at V came to 4 bases and at J to 5 bases, leaving 2 bases not matched to a gene. CDR3 length: 13 amino acids. This receptor was taken from a woman aged 55-69 years in good health and CMV-seropositive. The chain is built from TRBV19 and TRBJ2-5, with 9 bases aligning to TRBD2. The specimen was PBMCs. DNA for the CDR3: TGTGCCAGTAGTACCAGCGGGAGGGAGACCCAGTACTTC. Amino acid sequence: CASSTSGRETQYF.